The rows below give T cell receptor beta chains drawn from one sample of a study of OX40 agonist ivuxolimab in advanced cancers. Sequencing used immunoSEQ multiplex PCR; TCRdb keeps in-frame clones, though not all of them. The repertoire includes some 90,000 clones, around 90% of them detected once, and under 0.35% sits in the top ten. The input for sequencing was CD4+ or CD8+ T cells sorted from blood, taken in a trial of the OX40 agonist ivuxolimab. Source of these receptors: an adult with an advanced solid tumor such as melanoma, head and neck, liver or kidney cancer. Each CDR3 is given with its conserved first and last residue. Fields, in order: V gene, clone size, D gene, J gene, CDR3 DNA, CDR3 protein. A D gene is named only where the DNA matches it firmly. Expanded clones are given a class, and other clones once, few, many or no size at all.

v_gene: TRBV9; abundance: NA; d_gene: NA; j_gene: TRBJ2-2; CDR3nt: TGTGCCAGCAGCGTAGGGGGGCGGTTCACCGGGGAGCTGTTTTTT; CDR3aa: CASSVGGRFTGELFF
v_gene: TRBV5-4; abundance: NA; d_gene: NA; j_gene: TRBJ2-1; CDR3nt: TGTGCCAGCAGCTTTGGGGTATCACCGACGAATGAGCAGTTCTTC; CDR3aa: CASSFGVSPTNEQFF
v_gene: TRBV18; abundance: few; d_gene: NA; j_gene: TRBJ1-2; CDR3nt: TGTGCCAGCTCACCAGCAAACTATGGCTACACCTTC; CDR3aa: CASSPANYGYTF
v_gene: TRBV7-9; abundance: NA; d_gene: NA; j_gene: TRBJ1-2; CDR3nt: TGTGCCAGCAGCTTCCCCCTGGAGCGTGGCTACACCTTC; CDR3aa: CASSFPLERGYTF
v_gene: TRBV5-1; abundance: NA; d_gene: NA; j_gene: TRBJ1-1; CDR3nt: TGCGCCAGCATCCAGGACGGGGGCACTGAAGCTTTCTTT; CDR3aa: CASIQDGGTEAFF
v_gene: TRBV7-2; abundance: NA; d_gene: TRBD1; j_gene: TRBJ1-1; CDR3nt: TGTGCCAGCAGCCTCACAGGGGGCACTCTACGATCTGAAGCTTTCTTT; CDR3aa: CASSLTGGTLRSEAFF
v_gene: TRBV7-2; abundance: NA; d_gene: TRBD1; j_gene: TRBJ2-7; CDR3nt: TGTGCCAGCAGCCGCTCGGGACAGGGGGCTTCCTACGAGCAGTACTTC; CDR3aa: CASSRSGQGASYEQYF
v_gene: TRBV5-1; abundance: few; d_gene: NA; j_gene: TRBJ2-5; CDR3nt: TGCGCCAGCAGCGTCGGACAGCCCAAAGAGACCCAGTACTTC; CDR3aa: CASSVGQPKETQYF
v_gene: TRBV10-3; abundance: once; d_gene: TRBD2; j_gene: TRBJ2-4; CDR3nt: TGTGCCATCAGTGAGTCGCACGGACTAGATATTGGCAAAAACATTCAGTACTTC; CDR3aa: CAISESHGLDIGKNIQYF
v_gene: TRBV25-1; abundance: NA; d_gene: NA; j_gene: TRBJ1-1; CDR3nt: TGTGCCAGCAGTCCCCTAGGGGTGAACACTGAAGCTTTCTTT; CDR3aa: CASSPLGVNTEAFF
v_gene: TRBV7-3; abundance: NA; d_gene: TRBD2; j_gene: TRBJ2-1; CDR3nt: TGTGCCAGCAGCCCCTTACCAACCGGGACTAGCGGCCTCAATGAGCAGTTCTTC; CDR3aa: CASSPLPTGTSGLNEQFF
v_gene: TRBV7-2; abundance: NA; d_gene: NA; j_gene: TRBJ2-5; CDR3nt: TGTGCCAGCAGCCCCCCCTTGGGGACAATCGAACAAGAGACCCAGTACTTC; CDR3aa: CASSPPLGTIEQETQYF
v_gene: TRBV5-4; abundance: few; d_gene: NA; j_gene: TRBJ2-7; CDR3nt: TGTGCCAGCAGCTTGGCTAACTACGAGCAGTACTTC; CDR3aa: CASSLANYEQYF
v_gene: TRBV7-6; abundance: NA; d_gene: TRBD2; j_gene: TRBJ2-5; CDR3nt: TGTGCCAGCAGCTCACGTGGACTAGCGGGGGGTCCCTTCTACCAAGAGACCCAGTACTTC; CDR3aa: CASSSRGLAGGPFYQETQYF
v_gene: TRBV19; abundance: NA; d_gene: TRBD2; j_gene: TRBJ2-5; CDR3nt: TGTGCCAGTAGTATTAGCGCTAGCGGGGGCGCCGAGACCCAGTACTTC; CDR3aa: CASSISASGGAETQYF
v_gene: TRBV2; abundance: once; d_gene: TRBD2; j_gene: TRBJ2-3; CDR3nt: TGTGCCAGCCCAGCGGGGGGGCTGACAGATACGCAGTATTTT; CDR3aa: CASPAGGLTDTQYF
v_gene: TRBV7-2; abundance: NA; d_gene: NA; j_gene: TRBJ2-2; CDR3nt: TGTGCCAGCAGCCCTACGCGGGGTTTGGGCGGGTCGGCCGGGGAGCTGTTTTTT; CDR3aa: CASSPTRGLGGSAGELFF
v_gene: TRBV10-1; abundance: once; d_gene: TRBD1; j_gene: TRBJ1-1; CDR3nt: TGCGCCAGCAGTGATGTATATGGGACAGGGGAAGCTTTCTTT; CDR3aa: CASSDVYGTGEAFF
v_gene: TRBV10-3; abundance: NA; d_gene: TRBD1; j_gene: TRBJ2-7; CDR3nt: TGTGCCATCAGTGGAGGGACAGGGCAATCCTACGAGCAGTACTTC; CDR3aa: CAISGGTGQSYEQYF
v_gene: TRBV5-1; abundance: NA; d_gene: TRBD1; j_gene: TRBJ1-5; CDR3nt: TGCGCCAGCAGCGCGACAGGGGCCCTGATGGGTCAGCCCCAGCATTTT; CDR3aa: CASSATGALMGQPQHF
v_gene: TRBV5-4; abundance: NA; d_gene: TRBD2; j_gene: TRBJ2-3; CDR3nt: TGTGCCAGCAGCTTACCGGGACTAGCTCTAGATACGCAGTATTTT; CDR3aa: CASSLPGLALDTQYF
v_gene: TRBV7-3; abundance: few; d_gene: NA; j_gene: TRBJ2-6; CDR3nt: TGTGCCAGCAGACGGGACGGGGCTGGGGCCAACGTCCTGACTTTC; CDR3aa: CASRRDGAGANVLTF
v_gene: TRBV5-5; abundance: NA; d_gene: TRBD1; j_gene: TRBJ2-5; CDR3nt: TGTGCCAGCAGCTTTGGGACAGATGGGCGAGAGACCCAGTACTTC; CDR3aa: CASSFGTDGRETQYF
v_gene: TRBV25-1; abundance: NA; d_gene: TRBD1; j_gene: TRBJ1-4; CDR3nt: TGTGCCAGCAGGGGGACAGGGGGCGGTGAAAAACTGTTTTTT; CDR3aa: CASRGTGGGEKLFF
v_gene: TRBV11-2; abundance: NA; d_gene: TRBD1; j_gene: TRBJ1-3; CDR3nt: TGTGCCAGCAGCTTAGAACACAGGGGAGCTGGAAACACCATATATTTT; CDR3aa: CASSLEHRGAGNTIYF
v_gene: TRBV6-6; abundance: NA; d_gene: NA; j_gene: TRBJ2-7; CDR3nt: TGTGCCAGCAGTTACTTGGGGGGGCTCACCTACGAGCAGTACTTC; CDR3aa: CASSYLGGLTYEQYF
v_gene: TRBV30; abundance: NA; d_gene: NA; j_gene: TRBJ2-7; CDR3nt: TGTGCCTGGAGTGTACCGTTGAATGGCGAGCAGTACTTC; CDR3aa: CAWSVPLNGEQYF
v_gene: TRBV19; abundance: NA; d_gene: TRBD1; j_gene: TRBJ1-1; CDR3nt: TGTGCCAGTAGTGGGGGACAGGGCGTTACTGAAGCTTTCTTT; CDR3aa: CASSGGQGVTEAFF
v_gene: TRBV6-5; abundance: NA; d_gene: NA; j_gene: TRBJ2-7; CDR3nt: TGTGCCAGCAGTTACTCCGGGACCGAGTACTTC; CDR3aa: CASSYSGTEYF
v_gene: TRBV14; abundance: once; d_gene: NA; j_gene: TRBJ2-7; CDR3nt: TGTGCCAGCAGCCAAGAGCTGTCTCCGGGCTACTCCTACGAGCAGTACTTC; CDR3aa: CASSQELSPGYSYEQYF
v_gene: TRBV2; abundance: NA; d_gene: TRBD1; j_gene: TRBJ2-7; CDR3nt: TGTGCCAGCAGTGGACCCGGGACAGGGATCTACGAGCAGTACTTC; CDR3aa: CASSGPGTGIYEQYF
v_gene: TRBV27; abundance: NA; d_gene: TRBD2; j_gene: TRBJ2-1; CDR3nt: TGTGCCAGCAGTTCCCCATACGGGGGGGTGTATGAGCAGTTCTTC; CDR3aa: CASSSPYGGVYEQFF
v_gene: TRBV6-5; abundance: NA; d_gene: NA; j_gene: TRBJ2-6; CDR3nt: TGTGCCAGCAGTTCAGGGGTGAGGCGTGGGGCCAACGTCCTGACTTTC; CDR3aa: CASSSGVRRGANVLTF
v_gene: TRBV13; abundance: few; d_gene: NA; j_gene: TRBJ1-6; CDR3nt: TGTGCCAGCAGCTTAGAGGGTATAGATTCACCCCTCCACTTT; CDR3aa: CASSLEGIDSPLHF
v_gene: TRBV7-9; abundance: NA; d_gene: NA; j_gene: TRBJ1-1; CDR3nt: TGTGCCAGCAGCTTAGCTTTGGATGTCGGCAGACGAGGGAACACTGAAGCTTTCTTT; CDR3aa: CASSLALDVGRRGNTEAFF
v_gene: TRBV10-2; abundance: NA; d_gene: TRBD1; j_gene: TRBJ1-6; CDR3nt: TGCGCCAGCAGGGGGGGACAGGGTGGTTCACCCCTCCACTTT; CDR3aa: CASRGGQGGSPLHF
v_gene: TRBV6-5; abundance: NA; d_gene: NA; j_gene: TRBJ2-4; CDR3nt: TGTGCCAGCAGTTACTCGACCCCCGCGGTGGGGAACATTCAGTACTTC; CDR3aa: CASSYSTPAVGNIQYF
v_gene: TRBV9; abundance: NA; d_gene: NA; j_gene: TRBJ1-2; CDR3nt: TGTGCCAGCAGCGTAATTCCAGGGGAGAGTGGCTACACCTTC; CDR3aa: CASSVIPGESGYTF
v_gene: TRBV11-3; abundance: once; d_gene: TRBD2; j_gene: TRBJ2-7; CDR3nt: TGTGCCAGCAGCTCCCTACCGGGGGGGGACCAGTACTTC; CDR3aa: CASSSLPGGDQYF
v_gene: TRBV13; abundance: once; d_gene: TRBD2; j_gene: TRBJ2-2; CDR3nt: TGTGCCAGCAGCTTAAGGCGGGGGACGAACACCGGGGAGCTGTTTTTT; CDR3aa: CASSLRRGTNTGELFF
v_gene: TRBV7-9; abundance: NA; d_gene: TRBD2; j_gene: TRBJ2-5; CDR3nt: TGTGCCAGCAGCTCGGGACTAGCCCACGGAGAGACCCAGTACTTC; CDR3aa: CASSSGLAHGETQYF
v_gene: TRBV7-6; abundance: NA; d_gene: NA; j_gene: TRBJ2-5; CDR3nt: TGTGCCAGCAGCCGGGGCCGGTGGACCCCCCAAGAGACCCAGTACTTC; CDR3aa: CASSRGRWTPQETQYF
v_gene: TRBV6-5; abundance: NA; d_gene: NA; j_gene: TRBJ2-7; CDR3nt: TGTGCCAGCAGTTACTCGATTACAGCGATAACCTACGAGCAGTACTTC; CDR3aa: CASSYSITAITYEQYF
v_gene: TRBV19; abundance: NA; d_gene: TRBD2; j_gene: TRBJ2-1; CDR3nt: TGTGCCAGTAGTGGACTAGCGGGGGAGTTAAACAATGAGCAGTTCTTC; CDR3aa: CASSGLAGELNNEQFF
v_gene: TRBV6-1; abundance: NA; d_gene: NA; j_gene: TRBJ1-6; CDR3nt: TGTGCCAGCAGCCCCCGGGACTCTTATAATTCACCCCTCCACTTT; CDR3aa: CASSPRDSYNSPLHF